This T cell receptor beta chain comes out of a study of cytomegalovirus exposure and HLA in healthy donors. Each donor was healthy, and each was a bone marrow donor. Vbeta (60) and Jbeta (13) primers were used in the PCR. Repertoires were generated with immunoSEQ multiplex PCR, while TCRdb's copy carries only in-frame clones and drops some. This repertoire shows a few hundred thousand clones, approximately 90% found once; its top ten account for about 2%. Germline V gives CDR1 LNHDA, CDR2 SQIVND (reference sequence). V shed 5 bases, J shed 5 bases, and the junction held 9 bases outside the gene matches. The CDR3 covers 15 residues.

The sample consisted of PBMCs. The TCR was taken from a woman under 30 in good health and CMV-seronegative. V is TRBV19 and J is TRBJ2-1; 7 nucleotides match TRBD1. This CDR3 is CASSRRQGFHNEQFF. The CDR3, as DNA: TGTGCCAGTAGTCGACGACAGGGATTTCACAATGAGCAGTTCTTC.